The rows below give T cell receptor beta chains drawn from one sample of a study of T cells in Graves' hyperthyroidism and ophthalmopathy. One entry per CDR3 protein, called by TCRdb with MiXCR from the multiplex PCR reads. The sample has some 420,000 distinct CDR3 sequences; roughly an eighth are singletons. Sequencing was carried out using blood. All receptors come from a woman under 30 with Graves' hyperthyroidism. Each CDR3 is given with its conserved first and last residue. The D gene is left open where the match is weak. Size tells how often a clone was seen (once, few, many) or the class of an expanded clone, and some rows leave it out.

TRBJ2-3,-,TRBV30,-,16,TGTGCCTGGAGTCTAGGGGCAGAACTCAGCACAGATACGCAGTATTTT,CAWSLGAELSTDTQYF
TRBJ1-2,-,TRBV7-9,-,13,TGTGCCAGCAGCTCCTGGGAGCGGGGTGGCTACACCTTC,CASSSWERGGYTF
TRBJ2-1,many,TRBV7-2,-,15,TGTGCCAGCAGCTTAGACTGGGGGCACTACAATGAGCAGTTCTTC,CASSLDWGHYNEQFF
TRBJ1-5,many,TRBV12-3/TRBV12-4,TRBD1,16,TGTGCCAGCTCGGGACAGGGTGTCTATAGCAATCAGCCCCAGCATTTT,CASSGQGVYSNQPQHF
TRBJ2-7,many,TRBV6-1,TRBD1,16,TGTGCCAGCAGTCCGACACAGGGGTACGGCTCCTACGAGCAGTACTTC,CASSPTQGYGSYEQYF
TRBJ2-7,once,TRBV5-6,TRBD2,19,TGTGCCAGCAGCCGGGGTTGGCGCGGGAGGGCCGGGTATGGCCACGAGCAGTACTTC,CASSRGWRGRAGYGHEQYF
TRBJ2-3,many,TRBV27,-,14,TGTGCCAGCAGTTTATGGGGGAGAGGAGATACGCAGTATTTT,CASSLWGRGDTQYF
TRBJ2-3,many,TRBV28,TRBD1,17,TGTGCCAGCAGTTCAGGGCAACGGACAGGGTGGGCAGATACGCAGTATTTT,CASSSGQRTGWADTQYF
TRBJ2-3,many,TRBV12-3/TRBV12-4,-,15,TGTGCCAGCATGCCAGGGACTCGAAGGGTGTATACGCAGTATTTT,CASMPGTRRVYTQYF
TRBJ2-1,many,TRBV27,TRBD2,18,TGTGCCAGCAGTTTCGGGGGCGGGAGGAAGTCCCCTCCTAATGAGCAGTTCTTC,CASSFGGGRKSPPNEQFF
TRBJ2-2,many,TRBV28,TRBD1,14,TGTGCCATCCAAACAGGGGCGAACACCGGGGAGCTGTTTTTT,CAIQTGANTGELFF
TRBJ2-3,many,TRBV12-3/TRBV12-4,-,13,TGTGCCAGCAGATGGACTCACACAGATACGCAGTATTTT,CASRWTHTDTQYF
TRBJ1-5,many,TRBV5-5,-,14,TGTGCCAGCAGCTTGGACAGCGTAAATCAGCCCCAGCATTTT,CASSLDSVNQPQHF
TRBJ2-5,many,TRBV6-5,-,14,TGTGCCAGCAGGGCGTCCACGAACAGGGAGACCCAGTACTTC,CASRASTNRETQYF
TRBJ2-5,-,TRBV5-1,-,15,TGCGCCAGCAACACTCAGGGGGGAATCACGAAGACCCAGTACTTC,CASNTQGGITKTQYF
TRBJ2-7,many,TRBV5-1,-,13,TGCGCCAGCAGCTTGGCCAGGACCTACGAGCAGTACTTC,CASSLARTYEQYF
TRBJ1-2,many,TRBV20-1,-,17,TGCAGTGCTAGAGATCCACGGACCCTGGACAGAAACTATGGCTACACCTTC,CSARDPRTLDRNYGYTF
TRBJ1-2,many,TRBV4-2,-,15,TGTGCCAGCAGCCAAGTTAGTCGGGGTGTAGAGGGCTACACCTTC,CASSQVSRGVEGYTF
TRBJ2-2,many,TRBV6-4,TRBD2,13,TGTGCCAGCAGTGACGGGACTAGCGGGGAGCTGTTTTTT,CASSDGTSGELFF
TRBJ1-2,many,TRBV12-3/TRBV12-4,-,14,TGTGCCAGCAGTTCATCCGACAGGCTGCCCGGCTACACCTTC,CASSSSDRLPGYTF
TRBJ1-4,-,TRBV5-6,TRBD1,13,TGTGCCAGCAGCACGGACAGGGCGGGAAAACTGTTTTTT,CASSTDRAGKLFF
TRBJ1-6,-,TRBV6-5,-,17,TGTGCCAGCAGTTCCCCCCGGGGGACACGATATAATTCACCCCTCCACTTT,CASSSPRGTRYNSPLHF
TRBJ1-5,many,TRBV28,-,14,TGTGCCAGCAGTTTACGGATCTACAATCAGCCCCAGCATTTT,CASSLRIYNQPQHF
TRBJ1-2,many,TRBV20-1,-,16,TGCAGTGCTAGAGATCCGGCGGCTGCTTTTAACTATGGCTACACCTTC,CSARDPAAAFNYGYTF
TRBJ2-1,many,TRBV7-2,TRBD2,15,TGTGCCAGCAGCTCTAGCGGGAACTCCTACAATGAGCAGTTCTTC,CASSSSGNSYNEQFF
TRBJ2-1,few,TRBV7-3,-,13,TGTGCCAGCAGCCCCCCGGGCGGGCATGAGCAGTTCTTC,CASSPPGGHEQFF
TRBJ1-2,few,TRBV9,TRBD1,15,TGTGCCAGCAGCGTTTCGGCAGGGGGCTACTATGGCTACACCTTC,CASSVSAGGYYGYTF
TRBJ2-3,-,TRBV11-3,-,17,TGTGCCAGCAGCTTAGGGGTCGGCGGCGGAGAGACAGATACGCAGTATTTT,CASSLGVGGGETDTQYF
TRBJ2-2,-,TRBV30,TRBD1,15,TGTGCCTGGAGTGTACGGAGACAGGGGTCCGGGGAGCTGTTTTTT,CAWSVRRQGSGELFF
TRBJ2-7,few,TRBV4-2,TRBD1,15,TGTGCCAGCAGCCAAGATACCAGGGGGAGCTACGAGCAGTACTTC,CASSQDTRGSYEQYF
TRBJ1-4,once,TRBV30,TRBD1,17,TGTGCCTGGAGAGCTAGACAGGGAATCTCAACTAATGAAAAACTGTTTTTT,CAWRARQGISTNEKLFF
TRBJ1-1,many,TRBV6-2/TRBV6-3,TRBD1,15,TGTGCCAGCTCAACTAGAGACAGGGTGAACACTGAAGCTTTCTTT,CASSTRDRVNTEAFF
TRBJ2-2,-,TRBV12-3/TRBV12-4,-,16,TGTGCCAGCAGTTTAGCGGGGGCAGAAAGTGCCGGGGAGCTGTTTTTT,CASSLAGAESAGELFF
TRBJ2-5,many,TRBV24-1,TRBD2,16,TGTGCCACCAGTGGCCGGACTAGCGGGGTGGGAGAGACCCAGTACTTC,CATSGRTSGVGETQYF
TRBJ2-1,many,TRBV6-2/TRBV6-3,-,15,TGTGCCAGCAGCATCCGGGACAACTCCTACAATGAGCAGTTCTTC,CASSIRDNSYNEQFF
TRBJ2-1,many,TRBV9,-,15,TGTGCCAGCAGCGCCTCCGAGGGACGCTACAATGAGCAGTTCTTC,CASSASEGRYNEQFF
TRBJ1-1,many,TRBV20-1,-,12,TGCAGTGCTTTCCCCTTATTTACTGAAGCTTTCTTT,CSAFPLFTEAFF
TRBJ1-1,many,TRBV28,-,14,TGTGCCAGCAGTTTCGGGGAAGTCTCCACTGAAGCTTTCTTT,CASSFGEVSTEAFF
TRBJ2-7,-,TRBV15,TRBD2,17,TGTGCCACCAGCAGAGATCGGACTAGCGGGAGTCTCCACGAGCAGTACTTC,CATSRDRTSGSLHEQYF
TRBJ2-5,-,TRBV14,-,14,TGTGTCAGCAGCCAAGAAATCGGGGGCGAGACCCAGTACTTC,CVSSQEIGGETQYF
TRBJ1-4,few,TRBV20-1,-,17,TGCAGTGCTAGAACGGCGAACCGAGGAATTGGTTTCGAAAAACTGTTTTTT,CSARTANRGIGFEKLFF
TRBJ2-7,many,TRBV6-2/TRBV6-3,-,14,TGTGCCAGCAGTTACTCGGGCGGAACCTACGAGCAGTACTTC,CASSYSGGTYEQYF
TRBJ1-5,few,TRBV4-1,-,15,TGCGCCAGCAGCCAAGCCCAGGTTAGCAATCAGCCCCAGCATTTT,CASSQAQVSNQPQHF
TRBJ2-6,many,TRBV20-1,TRBD2,19,TGCAGTGCTAGAGTGGAGACTAGCGGGAGTAGCGCTGGGGCCAACGTCCTGACTTTC,CSARVETSGSSAGANVLTF
TRBJ2-7,-,TRBV24-1,-,14,TGTGCCACCAGTGATTCAACAGCTCCCTACGAGCAGTACTTC,CATSDSTAPYEQYF
TRBJ2-1,-,TRBV6-1,-,15,TGTGCCAGCAGTGAATTGGCGGAGCCCTACAATGAGCAGTTCTTC,CASSELAEPYNEQFF
TRBJ2-2,many,TRBV18,-,14,TGTGCCAGCTCCGAACAGGGAACCGCCGGGGAGCTGTTTTTT,CASSEQGTAGELFF
TRBJ2-7,many,TRBV30,-,12,TGTGCCTGGAGTCTCCAGGGCTACGAGCAGTACTTC,CAWSLQGYEQYF
TRBJ2-5,many,TRBV7-2,-,15,TGTGCCAGCAGCTTAGATAGGAGGGGGATAGAGACCCAGTACTTC,CASSLDRRGIETQYF
TRBJ2-3,many,TRBV2,TRBD2,16,TGTGCCAGCAGTAAGGCTAGCGGGAGTCGCACAGATACGCAGTATTTT,CASSKASGSRTDTQYF
TRBJ1-1,many,TRBV11-2,-,17,TGTGCCAGCAGCTTAGTGCCAGGAGGAACCATGAACACTGAAGCTTTCTTT,CASSLVPGGTMNTEAFF
TRBJ2-3,few,TRBV6-6,-,19,TGTGCCAGCAGTTACTCGGTTCCGAGCTTGGTGGGTAGGACAGATACGCAGTATTTT,CASSYSVPSLVGRTDTQYF
TRBJ2-1,many,TRBV13,TRBD2,14,TGTGCCAGCATCACTAGCGGGAGGGCCGGTGAGCAGTTCTTC,CASITSGRAGEQFF
TRBJ1-1,many,TRBV12-3/TRBV12-4,-,12,TGTGCCAGCAGTTTAACGGGGGCTCAAGCTTTCTTT,CASSLTGAQAFF
TRBJ2-5,many,TRBV9,TRBD1,14,TGTGCCAGCAGCGTAGCTACAGGGGGAGAGACCCAGTACTTC,CASSVATGGETQYF